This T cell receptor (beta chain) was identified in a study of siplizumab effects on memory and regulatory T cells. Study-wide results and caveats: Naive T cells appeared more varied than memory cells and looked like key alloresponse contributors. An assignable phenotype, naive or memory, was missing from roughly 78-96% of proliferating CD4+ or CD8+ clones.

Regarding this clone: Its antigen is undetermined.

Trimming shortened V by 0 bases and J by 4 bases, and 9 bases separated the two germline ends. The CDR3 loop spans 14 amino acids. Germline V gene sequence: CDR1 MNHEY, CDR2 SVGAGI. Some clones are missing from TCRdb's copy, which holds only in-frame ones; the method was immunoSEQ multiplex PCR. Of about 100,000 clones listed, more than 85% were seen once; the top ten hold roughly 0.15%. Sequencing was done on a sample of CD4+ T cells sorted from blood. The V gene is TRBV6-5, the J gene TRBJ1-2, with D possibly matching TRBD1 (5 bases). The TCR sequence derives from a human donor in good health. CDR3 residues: CASSYSGGTYGYTF. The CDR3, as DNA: TGTGCCAGCAGTTACTCAGGAGGGACCTATGGCTACACCTTC.